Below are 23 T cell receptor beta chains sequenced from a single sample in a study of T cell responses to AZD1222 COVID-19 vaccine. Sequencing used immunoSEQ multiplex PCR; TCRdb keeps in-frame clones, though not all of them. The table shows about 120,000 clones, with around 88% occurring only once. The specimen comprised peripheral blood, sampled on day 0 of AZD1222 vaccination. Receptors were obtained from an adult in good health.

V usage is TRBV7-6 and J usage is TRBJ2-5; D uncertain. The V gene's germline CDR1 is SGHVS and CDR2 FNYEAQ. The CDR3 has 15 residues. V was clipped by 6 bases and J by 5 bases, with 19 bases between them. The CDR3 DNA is TGTGCCAGCAGTAATAGTGGCTTCCTTGGTGAGACCCAGTACTTC. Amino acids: CASSNSGFLGETQYF. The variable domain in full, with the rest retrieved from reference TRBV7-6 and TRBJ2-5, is GAGVSQSPRYKVTKRGQDVALRCDPISGHVSLYWYRQALGQGPEFLTYFNYEAQQDKSGLPNDRFSAERPEGSISTLTIQRTEQRDSAMYRCASSNSGFLGETQYFGPGTRLLVL.

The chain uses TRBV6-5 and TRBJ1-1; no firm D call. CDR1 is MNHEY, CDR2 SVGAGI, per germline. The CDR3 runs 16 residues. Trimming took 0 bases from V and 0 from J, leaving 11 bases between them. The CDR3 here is CASSYSISTLNTEAFF. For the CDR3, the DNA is TGTGCCAGCAGTTACTCGATTAGTACCCTGAACACTGAAGCTTTCTTT.

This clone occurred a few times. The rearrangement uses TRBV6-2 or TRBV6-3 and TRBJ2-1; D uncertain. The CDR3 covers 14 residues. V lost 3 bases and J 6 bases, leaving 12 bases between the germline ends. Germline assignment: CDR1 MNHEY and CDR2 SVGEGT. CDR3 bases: TGTGCCAGCAGTTATTATGGCCTCGGCAATGAGCAGTTCTTC. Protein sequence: CASSYYGLGNEQFF.

CDR3 amino acids: CAINQGTGELFF. CDR3 in DNA: TGTGCCATAAACCAAGGGACCGGGGAGCTGTTTTTT. The rearrangement joins TRBV10-3 to TRBJ2-2; D is uncertain. The CDR3 sequence is 12 residues long. The V gene lost 9 bases and the J gene lost 5 bases, with 10 bases spanning the gap. Germline CDR1 is ENHRY and CDR2 is SYGVKD.

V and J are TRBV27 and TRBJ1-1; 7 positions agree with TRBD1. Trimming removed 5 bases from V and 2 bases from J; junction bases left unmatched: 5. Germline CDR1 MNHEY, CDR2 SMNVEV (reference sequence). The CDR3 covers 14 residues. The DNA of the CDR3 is TGTGCCAGCAGTCCAACAGGGGTCAACACTGAAGCTTTCTTT. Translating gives CASSPTGVNTEAFF.

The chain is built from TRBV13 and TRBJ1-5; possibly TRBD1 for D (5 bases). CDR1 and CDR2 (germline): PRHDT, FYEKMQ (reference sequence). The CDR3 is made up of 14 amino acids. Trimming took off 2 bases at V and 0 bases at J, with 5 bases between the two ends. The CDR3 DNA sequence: TGTGCCAGCAGCTTAAGGGGTAGCAATCAGCCCCAGCATTTT. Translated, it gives CASSLRGSNQPQHF. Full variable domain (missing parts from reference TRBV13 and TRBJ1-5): AAGVIQSPRHLIKEKRETATLKCYPIPRHDTVYWYQQGPGQDPQFLISFYEKMQSDKGSIPDRFSAQQFSDYHSELNMSSLELGDSALYFCASSLRGSNQPQHFGDGTRLSIL.

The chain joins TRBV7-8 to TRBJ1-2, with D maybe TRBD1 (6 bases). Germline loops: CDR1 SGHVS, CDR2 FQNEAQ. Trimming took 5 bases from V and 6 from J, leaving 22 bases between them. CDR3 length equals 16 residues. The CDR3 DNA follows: TGTGCCAGCAGCACCCGTGGCAGGGGTGAACGGAATGGCTACACCTTC. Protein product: CASSTRGRGERNGYTF.

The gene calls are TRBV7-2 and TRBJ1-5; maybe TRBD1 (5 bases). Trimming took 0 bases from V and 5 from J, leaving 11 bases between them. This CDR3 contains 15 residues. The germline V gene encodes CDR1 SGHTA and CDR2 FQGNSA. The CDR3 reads CASSLASTGDQPQHF. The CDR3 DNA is TGTGCCAGCAGCTTAGCGTCGACGGGGGATCAGCCCCAGCATTTT.

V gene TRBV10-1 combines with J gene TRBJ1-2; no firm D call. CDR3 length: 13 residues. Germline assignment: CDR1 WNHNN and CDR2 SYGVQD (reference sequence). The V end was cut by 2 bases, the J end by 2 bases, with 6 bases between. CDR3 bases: TGCGCCAGCAGTGAGAGACGGAACTATGGCTACACCTTC. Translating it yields CASSERRNYGYTF.

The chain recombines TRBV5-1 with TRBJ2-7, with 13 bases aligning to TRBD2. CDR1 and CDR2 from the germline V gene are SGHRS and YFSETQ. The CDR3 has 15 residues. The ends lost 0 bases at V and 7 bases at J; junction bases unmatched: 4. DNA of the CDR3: TGCGCCAGCAGCTTGGAGGGACTAGCGGGGTGGGAGCAGTACTTC. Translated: CASSLEGLAGWEQYF.

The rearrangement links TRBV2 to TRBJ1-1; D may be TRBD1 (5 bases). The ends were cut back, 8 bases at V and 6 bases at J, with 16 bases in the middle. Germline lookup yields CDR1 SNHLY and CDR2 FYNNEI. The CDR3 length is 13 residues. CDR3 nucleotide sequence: TGTGCCAGCCGGGGCTGGATTCGCCCTGAAGCTTTCTTT. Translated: CASRGWIRPEAFF.

CDR3 nucleotides: TGTGCCAGCAGCAAGGACAGGGGAAACACCATATATTTT. It encodes CASSKDRGNTIYF. This rearrangement joins TRBV5-6 to TRBJ1-3; 7 positions match TRBD1. This CDR3 comprises 13 residues. The junction had 2 bases not matched to a gene; V was cut back by 4 bases and J by 4 bases. Per the germline V gene, CDR1 is SGHDT and CDR2 is YYEEEE.

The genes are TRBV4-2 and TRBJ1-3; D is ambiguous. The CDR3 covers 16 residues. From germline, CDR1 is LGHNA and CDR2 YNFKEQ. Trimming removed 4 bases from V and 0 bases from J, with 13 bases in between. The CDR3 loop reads CASSPLGRYSGNTIYF. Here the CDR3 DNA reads TGTGCCAGCAGCCCACTAGGACGGTACTCTGGAAACACCATATATTTT.

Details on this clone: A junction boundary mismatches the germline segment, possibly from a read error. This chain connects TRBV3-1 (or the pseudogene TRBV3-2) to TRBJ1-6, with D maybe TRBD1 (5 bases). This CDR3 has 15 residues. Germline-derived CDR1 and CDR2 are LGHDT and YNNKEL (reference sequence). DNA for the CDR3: TGTGCCAGCAGCGAAGACAGCCGGCGCAATTCACCCCTCCACTTT. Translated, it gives CASSEDSRRNSPLHF.

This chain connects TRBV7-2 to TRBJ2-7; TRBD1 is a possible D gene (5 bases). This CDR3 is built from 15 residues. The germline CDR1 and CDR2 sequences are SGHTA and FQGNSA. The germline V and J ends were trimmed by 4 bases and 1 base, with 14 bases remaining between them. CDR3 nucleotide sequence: TGTGCCAGCAGCTCCGACCCCCAGGGATCCTACGAGCAGTACTTC. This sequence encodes CASSSDPQGSYEQYF.

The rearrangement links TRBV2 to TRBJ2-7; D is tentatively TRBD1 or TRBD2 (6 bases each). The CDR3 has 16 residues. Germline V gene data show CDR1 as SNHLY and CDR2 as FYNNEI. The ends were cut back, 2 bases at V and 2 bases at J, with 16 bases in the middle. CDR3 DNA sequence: TGTGCCAGCAGTGAATTTGGAGGAGGGGGTCCCTACGAGCAGTACTTC. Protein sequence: CASSEFGGGGPYEQYF. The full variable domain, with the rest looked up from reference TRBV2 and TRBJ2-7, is EPEVTQTPSHQVTQMGQEVILRCVPISNHLYFYWYRQILGQKVEFLVSFYNNEISEKSEIFDDQFSVERPDGSNFTLKIRSTKLEDSAMYFCASSEFGGGGPYEQYFGPGTRLTVT.

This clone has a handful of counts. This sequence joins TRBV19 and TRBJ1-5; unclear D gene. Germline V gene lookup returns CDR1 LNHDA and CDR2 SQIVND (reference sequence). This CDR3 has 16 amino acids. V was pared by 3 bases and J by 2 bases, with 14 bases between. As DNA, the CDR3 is TGTGCCAGTAGTATTAAGAGGCGGGCAGGCAATCAGCCCCAGCATTTT. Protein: CASSIKRRAGNQPQHF.

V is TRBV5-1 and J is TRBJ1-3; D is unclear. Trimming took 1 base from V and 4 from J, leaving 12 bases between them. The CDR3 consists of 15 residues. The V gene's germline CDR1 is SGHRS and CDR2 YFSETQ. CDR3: CASSLTAGSGNTIYF. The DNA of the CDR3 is TGCGCCAGCAGCTTGACCGCGGGGAGCGGAAACACCATATATTTT.

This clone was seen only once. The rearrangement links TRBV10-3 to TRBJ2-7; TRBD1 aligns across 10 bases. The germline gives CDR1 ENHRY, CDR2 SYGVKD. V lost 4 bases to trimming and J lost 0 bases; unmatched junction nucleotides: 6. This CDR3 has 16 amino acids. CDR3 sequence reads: CAISVIGQGGSYEQYF. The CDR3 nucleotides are TGTGCCATCAGTGTCATAGGACAGGGGGGCTCCTACGAGCAGTACTTC.

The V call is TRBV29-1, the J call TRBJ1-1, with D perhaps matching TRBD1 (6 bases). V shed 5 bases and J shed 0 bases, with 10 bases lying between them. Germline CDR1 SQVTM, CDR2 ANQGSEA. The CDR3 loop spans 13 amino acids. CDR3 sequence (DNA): TGCAGCGTTTCCGGACAGCTGAACACTGAAGCTTTCTTT. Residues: CSVSGQLNTEAFF.

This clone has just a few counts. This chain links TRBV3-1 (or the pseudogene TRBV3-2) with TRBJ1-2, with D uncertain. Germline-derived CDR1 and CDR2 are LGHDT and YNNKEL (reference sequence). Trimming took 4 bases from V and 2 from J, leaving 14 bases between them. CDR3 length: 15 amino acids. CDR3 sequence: CASSPRYSPNYGYTF. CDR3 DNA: TGTGCCAGCAGCCCACGATACTCACCCAACTATGGCTACACCTTC.

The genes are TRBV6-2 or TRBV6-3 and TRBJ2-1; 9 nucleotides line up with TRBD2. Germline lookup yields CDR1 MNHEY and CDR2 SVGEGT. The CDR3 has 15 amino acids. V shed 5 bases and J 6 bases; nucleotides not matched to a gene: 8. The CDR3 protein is CASSRGTSQTNEQFF. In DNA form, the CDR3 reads TGTGCCAGCAGTCGCGGGACTAGCCAAACCAATGAGCAGTTCTTC.

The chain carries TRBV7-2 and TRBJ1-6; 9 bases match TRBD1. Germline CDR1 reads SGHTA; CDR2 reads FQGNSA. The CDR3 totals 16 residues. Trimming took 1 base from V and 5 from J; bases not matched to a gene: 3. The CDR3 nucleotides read TGTGCCAGCAGCTTAGGCGGGACAGGGCATAATTCACCCCTCCACTTT. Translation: CASSLGGTGHNSPLHF.